This T cell receptor (beta chain) came from a study of T cell changes during pregnancy in multiple sclerosis (dated by TCRdb to between 2018 and 2020). Notes on the research overall: In women with multiple sclerosis, the researchers looked at how the T cell repertoire shifted as pregnancy progressed.

Remarks on this clone: What this receptor recognizes is not known. Base-call qualities are not available, and no considerably larger clone is one nucleotide away.

The trim is 10 bases for V and 0 bases for J, with a gap of 13 bases between the germline ends. Reading from cysteine to phenylalanine, the CDR3 counts 13 amino acids. Just CDR3 DNA is preserved here, 39 bases in frame from base 1. In the germline V gene, CDR1 corresponds to SGDLS and CDR2 to YYNGEE. Receptor libraries were prepared by the immunoSEQ multiplex PCR assay. The table comes from immuneACCESS by way of TCRdb, which keeps in-frame sequences with V and J called. Part of the clones is missing from these tables; in studies checked, under half for an unresolved V gene and the rest for unknown reasons. For this sample the table gives 18,000 or so clones, of which around 87% were detected only once. The ten largest make up approximately 15% of the sample.

Recombination joined TRBV9 with TRBJ1-1, with the identity of the D gene unclear. Sequenced material: CD8+ T cells from peripheral blood mononuclear cells, taken in the third trimester of pregnancy. This sequence originates from a female donor in good health, enrolled as a control in a pregnancy study. The sequence in DNA is TGTGCCGGCGCTTCAGGCTTGAACACTGAAGCTTTCTTT. Its protein reads: CAGASGLNTEAFF.